Shown below are 8 T cell receptor beta chains from a single sample sequenced in a study of response to subunit inactivated influenza vaccine. TCRdb processed the RT-PCR reads anew with MiXCR; each CDR3 protein has one entry. The sample holds roughly 180,000 distinct CDR3 sequences, nearly 9.5% seen once. The source was non-naive T cells sorted from PBMCs, collected on the day of vaccination. All receptors derive from a man aged 45-65 years who received an inactivated influenza vaccine.

This clonotype was seen a few times. The V and J genes are TRBV7-2 and TRBJ1-2; D gene unclear. Trimming took off 4 bases at V and 8 bases at J, with 11 bases between the two ends. The CDR3 is 12 amino acids. The germline CDR1 and CDR2 sequences are SGHTA and FQGNSA. CDR3 region: CASSSPPGGYTF. For the CDR3, the DNA is TGTGCCAGCAGCTCCCCCCCGGGGGGCTACACCTTC.

In this sample, this clonotype turned up a few times. The J gene is TRBJ1-2, the V gene TRBV12-3 or TRBV12-4; D perhaps matches TRBD1 (5 bases). The length of the CDR3 is 13 residues. Trimming pared 5 bases from V and 4 bases from J, leaving 11 bases between. CDR3 protein: CASSARDGYGYTF. The DNA for the CDR3 is TGTGCCAGCAGTGCCCGGGACGGCTATGGCTACACCTTC.

This clonotype came up a few times. This sequence joins TRBV30 and TRBJ2-7; D perhaps matches TRBD1 (5 bases). The CDR3 has 14 residues. Trimming stripped 5 bases from V and 5 bases from J, with 19 bases between. In germline, CDR1 is GTSNPN, CDR2 SVGIG (reference sequence). CDR3 sequence: CAWQSRQLSDEQYF. The CDR3, as DNA: TGTGCCTGGCAATCCCGACAGCTATCCGACGAGCAGTACTTC.

This clonotype was seen ten or more times. The V call is TRBV12-3 or TRBV12-4, the J call TRBJ2-5; TRBD2 aligns across 12 bases. The length of the CDR3 is 16 residues. Unmatched junction bases numbered 9, after V lost 5 bases and J lost 5 bases. CDR3 nucleotide sequence: TGTGCCAGCAGTCCTACGACTAGCGGGAGTCGGGAGACCCAGTACTTC. Its translation is CASSPTTSGSRETQYF.

This clonotype was seen more than once but under ten times. The J gene is TRBJ2-7, the V gene TRBV7-2; 12 bases align to TRBD2. This CDR3 contains 15 residues. J was trimmed by 6 bases and V by 3 bases; bases with no gene match: 6. CDR1 and CDR2 (germline): SGHTA, FQGNSA. The CDR3 bases are TGTGCCAGCAGCTTGGATTCTAGCGGGGGGGGCGAGCAGTACTTC. Its protein is CASSLDSSGGGEQYF.

This clonotype was recorded a few times. The V call is TRBV5-4, the J call TRBJ2-3, with 10 bases aligning to TRBD2. The CDR3 is made up of 17 amino acids. Germline V gene data show CDR1 as SGHNT and CDR2 as YYREEE (reference sequence). J gave up 3 bases and V 5 bases, and 12 bases lay outside the gene matches. The CDR3 protein is CASRYRGSGRSTDTQYF. DNA of the CDR3: TGTGCCAGCAGGTATCGTGGTAGCGGGAGGAGTACAGATACGCAGTATTTT.

The chain carries TRBV12-3 or TRBV12-4 and TRBJ2-3; the D gene is possibly TRBD2 (6 bases). V was cut by 2 bases and J by 3 bases, with 9 bases left in between. The CDR3 contains 14 residues. CDR3: CASSLKTRTDTQYF. The CDR3 DNA reads TGTGCCAGCAGTTTAAAGACTAGGACAGATACGCAGTATTTT.

The chain joins TRBV19 to TRBJ2-1; unclear D gene. Germline CDR1 LNHDA, CDR2 SQIVND (reference sequence). Between the trimmed V and J ends, which lost 9 bases and 10 bases, there was a span of 13 bases. The CDR3 extends over 11 amino acids. CDR3 region: CASSVEREQFF. Written as DNA, the CDR3 is TGTGCCAGCTCGGTTGAACGCGAGCAGTTCTTC.